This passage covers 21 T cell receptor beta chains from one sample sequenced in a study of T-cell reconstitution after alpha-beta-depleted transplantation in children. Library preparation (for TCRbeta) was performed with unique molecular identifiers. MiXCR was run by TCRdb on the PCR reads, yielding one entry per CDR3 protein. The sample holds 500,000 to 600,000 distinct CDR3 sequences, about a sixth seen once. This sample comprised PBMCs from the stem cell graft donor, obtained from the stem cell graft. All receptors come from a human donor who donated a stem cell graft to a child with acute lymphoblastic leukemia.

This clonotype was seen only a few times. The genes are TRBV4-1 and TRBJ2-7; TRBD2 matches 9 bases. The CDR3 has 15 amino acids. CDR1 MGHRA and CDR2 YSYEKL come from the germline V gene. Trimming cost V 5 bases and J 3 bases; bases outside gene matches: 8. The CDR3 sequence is CASSKTSGGIYEQYF. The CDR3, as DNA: TGCGCCAGCAGCAAGACTAGCGGAGGGATCTACGAGCAGTACTTC.

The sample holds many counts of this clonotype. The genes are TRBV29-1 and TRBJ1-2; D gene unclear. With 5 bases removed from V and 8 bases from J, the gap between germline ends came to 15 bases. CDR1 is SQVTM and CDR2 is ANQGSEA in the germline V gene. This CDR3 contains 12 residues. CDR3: CSVFRSAGGYTF. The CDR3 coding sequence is TGCAGCGTTTTCCGATCTGCGGGAGGCTACACCTTC.

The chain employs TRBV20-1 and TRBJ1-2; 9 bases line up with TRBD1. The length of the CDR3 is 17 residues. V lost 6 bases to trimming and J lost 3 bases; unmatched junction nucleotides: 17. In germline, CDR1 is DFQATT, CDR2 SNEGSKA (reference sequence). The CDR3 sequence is CSAGEDRGYPLYYGYTF. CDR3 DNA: TGCAGTGCGGGGGAGGACAGGGGCTATCCACTATACTATGGCTACACCTTC.

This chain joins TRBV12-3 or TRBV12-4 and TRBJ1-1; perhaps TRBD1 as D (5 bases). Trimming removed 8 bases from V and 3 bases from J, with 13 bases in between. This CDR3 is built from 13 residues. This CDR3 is CASRGGIYTEAFF. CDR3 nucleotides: TGTGCCAGCCGGGGGGGGATTTACACTGAAGCTTTCTTT.

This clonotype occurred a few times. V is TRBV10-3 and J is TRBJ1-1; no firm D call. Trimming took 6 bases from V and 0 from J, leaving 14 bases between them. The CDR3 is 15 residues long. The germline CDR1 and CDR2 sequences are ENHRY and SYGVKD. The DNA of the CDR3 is TGTGCCATCAGCGGGGAGGATACAATGAACACTGAAGCTTTCTTT. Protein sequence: CAISGEDTMNTEAFF.

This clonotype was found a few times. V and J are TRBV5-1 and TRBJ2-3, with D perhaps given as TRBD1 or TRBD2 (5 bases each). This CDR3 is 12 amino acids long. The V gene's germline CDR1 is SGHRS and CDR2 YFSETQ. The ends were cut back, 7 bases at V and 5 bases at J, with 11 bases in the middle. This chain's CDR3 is CASWDVGDTQYF. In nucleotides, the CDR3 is TGCGCCAGCTGGGACGTCGGAGATACGCAGTATTTT.

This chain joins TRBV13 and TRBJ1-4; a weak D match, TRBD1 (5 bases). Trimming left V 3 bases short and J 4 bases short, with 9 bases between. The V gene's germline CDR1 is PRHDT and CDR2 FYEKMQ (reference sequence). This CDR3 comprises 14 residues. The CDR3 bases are TGTGCCAGCAGCTTCAGGACAAGTAATGAAAAACTGTTTTTT. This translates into CASSFRTSNEKLFF.

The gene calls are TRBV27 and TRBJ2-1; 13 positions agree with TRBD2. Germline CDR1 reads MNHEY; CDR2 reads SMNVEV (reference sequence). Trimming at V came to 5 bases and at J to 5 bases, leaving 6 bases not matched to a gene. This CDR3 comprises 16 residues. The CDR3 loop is CASSVEGLAGDNEQFF. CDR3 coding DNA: TGTGCCAGCAGTGTCGAAGGACTAGCGGGAGACAATGAGCAGTTCTTC.

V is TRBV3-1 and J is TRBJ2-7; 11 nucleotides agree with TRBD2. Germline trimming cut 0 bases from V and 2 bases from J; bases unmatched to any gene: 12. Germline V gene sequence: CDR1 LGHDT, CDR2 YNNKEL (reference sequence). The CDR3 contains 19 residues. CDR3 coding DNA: TGTGCCAGCAGCCAAGATCTTTGGTTAGCGGGAGGGGAGACCTACGAGCAGTACTTC. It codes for CASSQDLWLAGGETYEQYF.

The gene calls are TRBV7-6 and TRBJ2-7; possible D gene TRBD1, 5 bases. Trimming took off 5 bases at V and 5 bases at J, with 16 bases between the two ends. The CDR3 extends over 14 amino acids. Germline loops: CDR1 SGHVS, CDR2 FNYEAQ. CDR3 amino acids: CASSPRQGFNEQYF. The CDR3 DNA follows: TGTGCCAGCAGCCCGCGGCAGGGTTTTAACGAGCAGTACTTC.

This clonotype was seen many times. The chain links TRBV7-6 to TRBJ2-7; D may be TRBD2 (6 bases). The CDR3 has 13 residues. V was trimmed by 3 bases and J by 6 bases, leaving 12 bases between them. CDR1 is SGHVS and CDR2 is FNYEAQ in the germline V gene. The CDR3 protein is CASSLTRIREQYF. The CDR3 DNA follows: TGTGCCAGCAGCTTGACTAGAATCCGCGAGCAGTACTTC.

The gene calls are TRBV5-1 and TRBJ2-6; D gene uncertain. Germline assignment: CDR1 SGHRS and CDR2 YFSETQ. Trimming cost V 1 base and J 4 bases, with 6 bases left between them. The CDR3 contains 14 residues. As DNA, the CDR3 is TGCGCCAGCAGCTTGTACTCCGGGGCCAACGTCCTGACTTTC. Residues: CASSLYSGANVLTF.

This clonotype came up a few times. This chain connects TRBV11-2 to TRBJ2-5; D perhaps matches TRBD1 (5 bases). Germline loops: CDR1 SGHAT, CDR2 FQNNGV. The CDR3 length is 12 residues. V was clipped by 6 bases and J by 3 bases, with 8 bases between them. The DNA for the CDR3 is TGTGCCAGCAGGCACAGGAAAGAGACCCAGTACTTC. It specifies CASRHRKETQYF.

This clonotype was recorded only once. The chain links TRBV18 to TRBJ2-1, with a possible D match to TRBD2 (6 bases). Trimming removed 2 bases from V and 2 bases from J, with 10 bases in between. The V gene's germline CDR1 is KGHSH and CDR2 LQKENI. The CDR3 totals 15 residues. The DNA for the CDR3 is TGTGCCAGCTCACCAAAGGAGCGGGCCTACAATGAGCAGTTCTTC. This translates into CASSPKERAYNEQFF.

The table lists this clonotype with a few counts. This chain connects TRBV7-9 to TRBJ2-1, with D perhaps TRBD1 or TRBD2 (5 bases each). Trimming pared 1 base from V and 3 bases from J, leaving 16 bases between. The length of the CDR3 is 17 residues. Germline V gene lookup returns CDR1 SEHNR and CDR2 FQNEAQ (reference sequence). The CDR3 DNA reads TGTGCCAGCAGCTTAGGCAGGGCAGGGACCTTCTACAATGAGCAGTTCTTC. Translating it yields CASSLGRAGTFYNEQFF.

CDR3 nucleotides: TGTGCCAGCAGTGGGCAGGGGGCTACTTGGGGGTACGGGGAGCTGTTTTTT. This codes for CASSGQGATWGYGELFF. The chain uses TRBV2 and TRBJ2-2, with TRBD1 matching over 8 bases. Germline V gene lookup returns CDR1 SNHLY and CDR2 FYNNEI. The CDR3 contains 17 residues. V lost 4 bases and J lost 7; bases outside the gene matches: 14.

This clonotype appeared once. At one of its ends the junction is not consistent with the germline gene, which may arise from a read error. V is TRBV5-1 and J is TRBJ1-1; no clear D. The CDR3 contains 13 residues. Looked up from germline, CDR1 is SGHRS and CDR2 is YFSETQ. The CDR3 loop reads CAGSLGANTEAFF. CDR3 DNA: TGCGCCGGCAGCTTGGGAGCGAACACTGAAGCTTTCTTT.

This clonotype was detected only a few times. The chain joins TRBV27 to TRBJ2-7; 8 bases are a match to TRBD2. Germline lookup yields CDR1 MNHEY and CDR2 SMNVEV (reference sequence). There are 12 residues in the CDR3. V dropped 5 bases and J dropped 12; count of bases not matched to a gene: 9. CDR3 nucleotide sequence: TGTGCCAGCAGTGGGATGGAGCGGGAGACGTACTTC. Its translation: CASSGMERETYF.

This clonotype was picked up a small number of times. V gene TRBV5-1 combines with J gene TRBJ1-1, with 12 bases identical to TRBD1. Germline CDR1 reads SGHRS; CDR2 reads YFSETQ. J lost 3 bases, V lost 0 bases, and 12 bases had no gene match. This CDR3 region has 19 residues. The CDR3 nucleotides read TGCGCCAGCAGCTTGGCACTTCCGGGACAGGGGGCATTTTACACTGAAGCTTTCTTT. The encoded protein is CASSLALPGQGAFYTEAFF.

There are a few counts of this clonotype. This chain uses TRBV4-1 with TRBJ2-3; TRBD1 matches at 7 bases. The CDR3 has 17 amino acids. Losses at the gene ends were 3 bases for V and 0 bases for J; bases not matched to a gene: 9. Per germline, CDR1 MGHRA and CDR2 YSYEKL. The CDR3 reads CASSHFPGTASTDTQYF. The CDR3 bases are TGCGCCAGCAGCCACTTTCCCGGGACAGCTAGCACAGATACGCAGTATTTT.

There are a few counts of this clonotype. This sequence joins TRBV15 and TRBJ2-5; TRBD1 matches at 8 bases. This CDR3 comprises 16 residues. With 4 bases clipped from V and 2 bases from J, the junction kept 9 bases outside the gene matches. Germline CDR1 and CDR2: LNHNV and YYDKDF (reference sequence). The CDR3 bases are TGTGCCACCAGCACCGGGACAGGCCCCGCTCAAGAGACCCAGTACTTC. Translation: CATSTGTGPAQETQYF.